This is a list of T cell receptor beta chains from one sample in a study of blood T cell repertoires in COVID-19. TCRdb's table, derived via immunoSEQ multiplex PCR, lists solely in-frame clones and lacks some. The data contain around 30,000 clones, 85% to 95% of them singletons. Sequencing was done on a sample of peripheral blood. Receptor source: a male donor with active COVID-19. CDR3s include the opening cysteine and the closing phenylalanine or tryptophan. The D gene is left open where the match is weak. Size is stated for part of the rows, as once, few or many counts, or as a class when the clone is expanded.

j_call | d_call | v_call | clone_size | cdr3_aa | cdr3_nt
TRBJ2-5 | NA | TRBV7-9 | NA | CASSLDGGTRETQYF | TGTGCCAGCAGCTTAGATGGTGGAACGCGGGAGACCCAGTACTTC
TRBJ2-2 | NA | TRBV7-3 | NA | CASSFSPANTGELFF | TGTGCCAGCAGCTTCAGTCCCGCGAACACCGGGGAGCTGTTTTTT
TRBJ1-3 | NA | TRBV20-1 | NA | CSACDTSSGNTIYF | TGCAGTGCTTGTGACACGAGTTCTGGAAACACCATATATTTT
TRBJ2-5 | TRBD2 | TRBV18 | NA | CASSLLAGQETQYF | TGTGCCAGCTCACTCCTAGCGGGCCAAGAGACCCAGTACTTC
TRBJ1-1 | NA | TRBV5-4 | NA | CASSLGAVKMNTEAFF | TGTGCCAGCAGCTTGGGAGCCGTTAAAATGAACACTGAAGCTTTCTTT
TRBJ2-5 | NA | TRBV2 | NA | CASSLGQELMGGYF | TGTGCCAGCAGTTTAGGACAGGAGCTGATGGGGGGGTACTTC
TRBJ1-1 | NA | TRBV18 | NA | CASSPDTGGAFF | TGTGCCAGCTCTCCTGACACCGGGGGGGCTTTCTTT
TRBJ1-1 | NA | TRBV5-4 | NA | CASSLGENTEAFF | TGTGCCAGCAGCTTAGGGGAGAACACTGAAGCTTTCTTT
TRBJ1-2 | NA | TRBV13 | NA | CASSTALGTGYTF | TGTGCCAGCAGCACCGCGCTCGGGACAGGCTACACCTTC
TRBJ1-5 | NA | TRBV5-1 | NA | CASSKGSEGQPQHF | TGCGCCAGCAGCAAGGGCTCGGAGGGTCAGCCCCAGCATTTT
TRBJ2-1 | NA | TRBV13 | NA | CATQGNFSYNEQFF | TGTGCCACCCAGGGGAACTTCTCCTACAATGAGCAGTTCTTC
TRBJ2-5 | TRBD2 | TRBV6-5 | NA | CASRGTSGGSETQYF | TGTGCCAGCAGGGGGACTAGCGGGGGTTCGGAGACCCAGTACTTC
TRBJ1-2 | TRBD1 | TRBV4-1 | NA | CASSQNRDSNYGYTF | TGCGCCAGCAGCCAAAACAGGGACAGTAACTATGGCTACACCTTC
TRBJ2-3 | TRBD1 | TRBV4-2 | NA | CASSQDGTGGIDTQYF | TGTGCCAGCAGCCAAGACGGGACAGGGGGGATAGATACGCAGTATTTT
TRBJ2-1 | TRBD2 | TRBV30 | NA | CAWSVRKRGGYNEQFF | TGTGCCTGGAGTGTAAGGAAGCGGGGGGGCTACAATGAGCAGTTCTTC
TRBJ2-5 | NA | TRBV20-1 | NA | CSARGAGSQYF | TGCAGTGCTAGAGGGGCGGGGTCCCAGTACTTC
TRBJ2-7 | NA | TRBV6-2/TRBV6-3 | NA | CASSYAQGLPAYEQYF | TGTGCCAGCAGTTACGCCCAGGGACTTCCGGCCTACGAGCAGTACTTC
TRBJ2-1 | TRBD1 | TRBV5-4 | NA | CASSLVGTVYNEQFF | TGTGCCAGCAGCTTGGTTGGGACAGTCTACAATGAGCAGTTCTTC
TRBJ1-5 | NA | TRBV2 | NA | CASRGSRNGVPQHF | TGTGCCAGCCGGGGTTCCCGTAATGGTGTCCCCCAGCATTTT
TRBJ1-2 | NA | TRBV5-6 | NA | CASSFASGGGPDGYTF | TGTGCCAGCAGCTTTGCCTCCGGGGGTGGTCCGGATGGCTACACCTTC
TRBJ2-5 | NA | TRBV11-2 | NA | CASSPQETQYF | TGTGCCAGCAGCCCTCAAGAGACCCAGTACTTC
TRBJ1-1 | TRBD1 | TRBV11-2 | NA | CASRGTGGTAFF | TGTGCCAGCAGGGGGACAGGGGGAACGGCTTTCTTT
TRBJ1-2 | NA | TRBV7-2 | NA | CASRDRNRLANYGYTF | TGTGCCAGCAGGGACAGAAATAGATTAGCTAACTATGGCTACACCTTC
TRBJ1-2 | NA | TRBV5-1 | NA | CASSFPGESSGYTF | TGCGCCAGCAGCTTCCCAGGGGAAAGTAGTGGCTACACCTTC
TRBJ2-1 | TRBD2 | TRBV5-1 | NA | CASRPLAGGYNEGFF | TGCGCCAGCAGACCACTAGCGGGGGGTTACAATGAGGGGTTCTTC
TRBJ1-5 | NA | TRBV7-2 | NA | CASSQQGRVNQPQHF | TGTGCCAGCAGCCAACAGGGTCGAGTCAATCAGCCCCAGCATTTT
TRBJ2-7 | NA | TRBV4-2 | NA | CASSVPGDRAYEQYF | TGTGCCAGCAGCGTCCCCGGAGACAGAGCCTACGAGCAGTACTTC
TRBJ2-5 | NA | TRBV5-1 | NA | CASSLTGQQETQYF | TGCGCCAGCAGCTTGACAGGCCAACAAGAGACCCAGTACTTC
TRBJ2-7 | TRBD1 | TRBV2 | NA | CASSPRTGISYEQYF | TGTGCCAGCAGTCCACGGACAGGGATATCCTACGAGCAGTACTTC
TRBJ1-5 | NA | TRBV30 | NA | CAWRHQGNQPQHF | TGTGCCTGGAGACACCAAGGCAATCAGCCCCAGCATTTT
TRBJ1-1 | NA | TRBV6-4 | NA | CASRRQENTEAFF | TGTGCCAGCAGGAGACAGGAGAACACTGAAGCTTTCTTT
TRBJ1-3 | NA | TRBV19 | few | CASSTDSSGNTIYF | TGTGCCAGTAGTACGGACAGCTCTGGAAACACCATATATTTT
TRBJ1-2 | TRBD1 | TRBV28 | NA | CASSLVQGANGYTF | TGTGCCAGCAGTTTAGTTCAGGGGGCCAATGGCTACACCTTC
TRBJ1-5 | NA | TRBV30 | NA | CAWSAGYGSRGFQPQHF | TGTGCCTGGAGTGCCGGGTACGGGTCCCGGGGGTTTCAGCCCCAGCATTTT
TRBJ2-7 | TRBD1 | TRBV2 | NA | CASSRDRGSYEQYF | TGTGCCAGCAGTCGGGACAGGGGGTCCTACGAGCAGTACTTC
TRBJ2-5 | NA | TRBV11-3 | NA | CASSWGVGQKETQYF | TGTGCCAGCAGCTGGGGCGTCGGGCAAAAAGAGACCCAGTACTTC
TRBJ2-3 | NA | TRBV19 | NA | CASSNPKHTDTQYF | TGTGCCAGTAGTAACCCCAAGCACACAGATACGCAGTATTTT
TRBJ2-3 | TRBD2 | TRBV6-4 | NA | CASRQTSGGTDTQYF | TGTGCCAGCAGACAGACTAGCGGGGGTACAGATACGCAGTATTTT
TRBJ1-1 | TRBD1 | TRBV7-3 | NA | CASSLTALDRENTEAFF | TGTGCCAGCAGCTTAACCGCCCTCGACAGGGAGAACACTGAAGCTTTCTTT
TRBJ2-3 | TRBD2 | TRBV25-1 | NA | CASQGLAGGPDTQYF | TGTGCCAGCCAAGGACTAGCGGGGGGGCCAGATACGCAGTATTTT
TRBJ1-2 | NA | TRBV10-2 | NA | CASRGISREEYGYTF | TGCGCCAGCAGGGGGATAAGCAGGGAGGAGTATGGCTACACCTTC
TRBJ2-1 | TRBD2 | TRBV5-1 | NA | CASSSRPRGADNEQFF | TGCGCCAGCAGCTCACGCCCGCGGGGGGCGGACAATGAGCAGTTCTTC
TRBJ1-1 | NA | TRBV2 | NA | CASSLQGLLTEAFF | TGTGCCAGCAGTTTACAGGGTCTGTTGACTGAAGCTTTCTTT
TRBJ2-1 | NA | TRBV14 | once | CASSQGGVTGSFNEQFF | TGTGCCAGCAGCCAAGGCGGGGTGACAGGGAGTTTCAATGAGCAGTTCTTC
TRBJ2-2 | NA | TRBV7-2 | NA | CASSPPGNTGELFF | TGTGCCAGCAGCCCCCCCGGGAACACCGGGGAGCTGTTTTTT
TRBJ2-2 | NA | TRBV4-1 | NA | CASSQVSAVTGELFF | TGCGCCAGCAGCCAAGTTTCGGCGGTCACCGGGGAGCTGTTTTTT
TRBJ2-1 | NA | TRBV21-1 | NA | CASSKVVSRRRSYNEQFF | TGTGCCAGCAGCAAAGTAGTTAGTCGGAGGCGATCCTACAATGAGCAGTTCTTC
TRBJ1-1 | NA | TRBV11-1 | NA | CASRAAQRRFF | TGTGCCAGCAGAGCGGCACAGCGCCGGTTCTTT
TRBJ1-2 | NA | TRBV6-1 | NA | CASSEGTGIYGGYTF | TGTGCCAGCAGTGAAGGGACGGGAATCTATGGTGGCTACACCTTC
TRBJ1-1 | TRBD1 | TRBV28 | NA | CASISRDRRVMNTEAFF | TGTGCCAGCATTAGCCGGGACAGGAGGGTCATGAACACTGAAGCTTTCTTT
TRBJ2-5 | TRBD2 | TRBV9 | NA | CASSVAPEREDRETQYF | TGTGCCAGCAGCGTAGCTCCAGAGCGGGAGGACCGAGAGACCCAGTACTTC
TRBJ2-2 | NA | TRBV11-3 | NA | CASSTYSDSNTGELFF | TGTGCCAGCAGTACGTACTCAGACAGCAACACCGGGGAGCTGTTTTTT
TRBJ2-1 | TRBD2 | TRBV7-2 | once | CASSSPLAGAYNEQFF | TGTGCCAGCAGCTCCCCACTAGCGGGGGCCTACAATGAGCAGTTCTTC
TRBJ1-4 | NA | TRBV4-1 | NA | CASSQGRGEKLFF | TGCGCCAGCAGCCAGGGGAGAGGTGAAAAACTGTTTTTT
TRBJ2-7 | TRBD2 | TRBV10-3 | NA | CAISEFTSGGPYEQYF | TGTGCCATCAGTGAATTCACTAGCGGGGGCCCCTACGAGCAGTACTTC
TRBJ2-1 | NA | TRBV6-2/TRBV6-3 | NA | CASSYRRQTYNEQFF | TGTGCCAGCAGTTACCGGAGGCAGACCTACAATGAGCAGTTCTTC
TRBJ2-5 | TRBD2 | TRBV3-1/TRBV3-2 | NA | CASSQGLAVQETQYF | TGTGCCAGCAGCCAAGGCCTAGCGGTTCAAGAGACCCAGTACTTC
TRBJ1-1 | TRBD1 | TRBV5-1 | NA | CASSPPGQTNTEAFF | TGCGCCAGCAGCCCGCCGGGACAGACGAACACTGAAGCTTTCTTT
TRBJ2-6 | NA | TRBV4-1 | NA | CASSQSGGANVLTF | TGCGCCAGCAGCCAATCCGGTGGGGCCAACGTCCTGACTTTC
TRBJ1-1 | TRBD1 | TRBV5-1 | NA | CASSRIPDRKEAFF | TGCGCCAGCAGCCGAATACCGGACAGGAAGGAAGCTTTCTTT